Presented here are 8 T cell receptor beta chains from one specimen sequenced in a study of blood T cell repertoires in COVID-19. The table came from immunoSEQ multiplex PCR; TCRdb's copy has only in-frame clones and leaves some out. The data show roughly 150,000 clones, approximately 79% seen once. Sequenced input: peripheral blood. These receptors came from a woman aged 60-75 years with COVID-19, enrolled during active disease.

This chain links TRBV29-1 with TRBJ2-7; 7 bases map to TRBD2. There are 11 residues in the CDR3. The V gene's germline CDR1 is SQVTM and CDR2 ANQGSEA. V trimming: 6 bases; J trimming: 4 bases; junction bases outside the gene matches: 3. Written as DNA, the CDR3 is TGCAGCGTGGGGGAGGGGTACGAGCAGTACTTC. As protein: CSVGEGYEQYF.

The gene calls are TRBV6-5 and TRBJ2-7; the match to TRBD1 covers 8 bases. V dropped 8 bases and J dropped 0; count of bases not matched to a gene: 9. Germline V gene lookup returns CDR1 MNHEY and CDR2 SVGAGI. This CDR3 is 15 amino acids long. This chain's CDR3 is CASRPRTGLSYEQYV. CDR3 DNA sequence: TGTGCCAGCCGCCCGAGGACAGGGCTCTCCTACGAGCAGTACGTC.

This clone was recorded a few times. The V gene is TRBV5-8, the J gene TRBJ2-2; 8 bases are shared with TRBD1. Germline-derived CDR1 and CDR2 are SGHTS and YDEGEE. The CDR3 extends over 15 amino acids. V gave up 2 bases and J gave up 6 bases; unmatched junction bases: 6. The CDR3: CASSFGQGEAGELFF. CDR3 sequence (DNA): TGTGCCAGCAGCTTCGGACAGGGTGAGGCCGGGGAGCTGTTTTTT.

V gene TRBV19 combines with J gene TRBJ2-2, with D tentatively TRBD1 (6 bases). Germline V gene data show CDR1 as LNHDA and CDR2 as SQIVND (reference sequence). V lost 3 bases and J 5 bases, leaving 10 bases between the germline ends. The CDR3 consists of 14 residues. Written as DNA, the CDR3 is TGTGCCAGTAGTATTGGGCAGGGGACCGGGGAGCTGTTTTTT. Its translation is CASSIGQGTGELFF. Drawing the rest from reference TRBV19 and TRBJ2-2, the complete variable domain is DGGITQSPKYLFRKEGQNVTLSCEQNLNHDAMYWYRQDPGQGLRLIYYSQIVNDFQKGDIAEGYSVSREKKESFPLTVTSAQKNPTAFYLCASSIGQGTGELFFGEGSRLTVL.

CDR3 amino acids: CASSTRGNEQFF. In DNA form, the CDR3 reads TGTGCCAGCAGCACTCGGGGCAATGAGCAGTTCTTC. V is TRBV21-1 and J is TRBJ2-1; the table's D call of TRBD2 was not tested on the DNA. TRBV21-1 is deemed a pseudogene. This CDR3 spans 12 amino acids.

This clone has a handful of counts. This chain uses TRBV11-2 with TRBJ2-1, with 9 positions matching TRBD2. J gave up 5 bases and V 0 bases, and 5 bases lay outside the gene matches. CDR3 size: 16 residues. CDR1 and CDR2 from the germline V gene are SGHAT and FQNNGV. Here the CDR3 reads CASSLDRAGGNNEQFF. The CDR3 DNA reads TGTGCCAGCAGCTTAGATCGTGCGGGAGGGAACAATGAGCAGTTCTTC.

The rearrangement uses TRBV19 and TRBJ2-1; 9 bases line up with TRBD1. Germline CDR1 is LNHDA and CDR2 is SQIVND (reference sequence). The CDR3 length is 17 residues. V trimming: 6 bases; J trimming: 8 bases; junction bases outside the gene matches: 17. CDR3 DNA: TGTGCCAGTAGCTTACGGGGCCACAGGGGGCGCGATCATGAGCAGTTCTTC. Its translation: CASSLRGHRGRDHEQFF.

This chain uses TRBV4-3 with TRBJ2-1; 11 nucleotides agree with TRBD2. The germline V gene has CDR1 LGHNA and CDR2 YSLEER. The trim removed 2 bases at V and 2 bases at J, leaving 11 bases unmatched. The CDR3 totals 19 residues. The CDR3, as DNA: TGCGCCAGCAGCCAATCTCCGCTAGCGGGAGGTGTCGCCTACAATGAGCAGTTCTTC. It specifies CASSQSPLAGGVAYNEQFF.